The 16 T cell receptor beta chains listed next were all sequenced from one sample in a study of blood T cell repertoires in COVID-19. Sequenced by immunoSEQ multiplex PCR; TCRdb stores in-frame clones only, minus some. The table shows roughly 280,000 clones, with around nine tenths occurring only once. Input material: peripheral blood. The receptor source for this set is a man in his forties with active or convalescent COVID-19.

The chain joins TRBV5-5 to TRBJ2-1; 10 bases match TRBD1. The J segment lost 7 bases and the V segment lost 4 bases, leaving 8 bases of the junction unmatched. Looked up from germline, CDR1 is SGHKS and CDR2 is YYEKEE (reference sequence). The CDR3 sequence is 15 residues long. The CDR3 DNA is TGTGCCAGCAGCCCGCCGGGACAGGGGCGGAATGAGCAGTTCTTC. Protein sequence: CASSPPGQGRNEQFF.

This rearrangement joins TRBV7-8 to TRBJ2-2; TRBD2 agrees at 14 bases. Germline V gene lookup returns CDR1 SGHVS and CDR2 FQNEAQ. Trimming at V came to 5 bases and at J to 7 bases, leaving 15 bases not matched to a gene. This CDR3 has 19 amino acids. The CDR3, as DNA: TGTGCCAGCAGCCCCTTCTTGACGGGACTAGCGGGAGATAACGGGGAGCTGTTTTTT. Its protein product is CASSPFLTGLAGDNGELFF.

The rearrangement uses TRBV5-1 and TRBJ2-3; D is perhaps TRBD1 (5 bases). Germline CDR1 is SGHRS and CDR2 is YFSETQ. CDR3 size: 13 residues. Trimming removed 4 bases at V and 5 bases at J, with 11 bases between. The CDR3 nucleotides are TGCGCCAGCAGCAGTGATCAGGGAGATACGCAGTATTTT. It codes for CASSSDQGDTQYF.

This clone was recorded only once. The V gene is TRBV7-6, the J gene TRBJ2-7; 8 nucleotides match TRBD1. With V trimmed by 1 base and J by 4 bases, 6 bases remained unmatched. Germline V gene lookup returns CDR1 SGHVS and CDR2 FNYEAQ. CDR3 length: 15 amino acids. The CDR3 bases are TGTGCCAGCAGCTTAGAGTCAGGGGGCATATACGAGCAGTACTTC. Protein: CASSLESGGIYEQYF.

The chain has TRBV10-3 and TRBJ1-2, with D possibly TRBD1 on 5 matching bases. The CDR3 spans 13 residues. Germline V gives CDR1 ENHRY, CDR2 SYGVKD. Trimming took off 6 bases at V and 5 bases at J, with 13 bases between the two ends. CDR3 DNA: TGTGCCATCAGCGAGGGGCAGAAGTATGGCTACACCTTC. Its translation is CAISEGQKYGYTF.

The V call is TRBV19, the J call TRBJ1-5, with 7 bases matching TRBD1. V lost 6 bases and J lost 4; bases outside the gene matches: 6. Looked up from germline, CDR1 is LNHDA and CDR2 is SQIVND (reference sequence). CDR3 length: 14 residues. CDR3 residues: CASRVAGGNQPQHF. In DNA form, the CDR3 reads TGTGCCAGTAGGGTGGCAGGGGGTAATCAGCCCCAGCATTTT.

This clone was picked up a small number of times. This chain uses TRBV29-1 with TRBJ1-2, with a weak D call TRBD1 (6 bases). From germline, CDR1 is SQVTM and CDR2 ANQGSEA. The CDR3 runs 14 residues. Trimming removed 7 bases from V and 2 bases from J, with 17 bases in between. The chain's CDR3 is CSATTGFGNYGYTF. The CDR3 DNA is TGCAGCGCCACAACAGGGTTTGGAAACTATGGCTACACCTTC.

The chain carries TRBV28 and TRBJ1-2, with TRBD1 matching over 7 bases. Germline assignment: CDR1 MDHEN and CDR2 SYDVKM. This CDR3 comprises 13 residues. The ends lost 5 bases at V and 6 bases at J; junction bases unmatched: 6. CDR3 DNA: TGTGCCAGCAGTCTGACAGGGAAGGATGGCTACACCTTC. It yields the protein CASSLTGKDGYTF.

The genes are TRBV6-5 and TRBJ2-3; 9 bases map to TRBD1. The germline CDR1 and CDR2 sequences are MNHEY and SVGAGI. V trimming: 6 bases; J trimming: 3 bases; junction bases outside the gene matches: 4. The CDR3 extends over 14 amino acids. The CDR3 here is CASRDRGLTDTQYF. The CDR3 DNA follows: TGTGCCAGCAGGGACAGGGGATTGACAGATACGCAGTATTTT.

The table lists this clone with a few counts. This chain connects TRBV2 to TRBJ1-2; D might be TRBD1 (6 bases). The CDR3 is 17 residues long. CDR1 and CDR2 from the germline V gene are SNHLY and FYNNEI. With 0 bases removed from V and 2 bases from J, the gap between germline ends came to 16 bases. Here the CDR3 DNA reads TGTGCCAGCAGTGAAGCTTCCGGTATGGGGACAAACTATGGCTACACCTTC. The encoded protein is CASSEASGMGTNYGYTF.

V and J are TRBV12-5 and TRBJ2-7; possibly TRBD1 for D (6 bases). This CDR3 comprises 15 residues. The ends were cut back, 0 bases at V and 1 base at J, with 10 bases in the middle. Germline V CDR1 and CDR2: LGHNT, FRNRAP. CDR3 in amino acids: CASGLVVGQSYEQYF. In nucleotides, the CDR3 is TGTGCTAGTGGTTTGGTAGTGGGACAATCCTACGAGCAGTACTTC.

The J gene is TRBJ1-6, the V gene TRBV28; D perhaps matches TRBD1 (5 bases). The CDR3 sequence is 13 residues long. Looked up from germline, CDR1 is MDHEN and CDR2 is SYDVKM. Deletions cut 7 bases from V and 8 bases from J, with 12 bases between. The CDR3, as DNA: TGTGCCAGCATGAGGGGAGGGGATTCACCCCTCCACTTT. Amino acid sequence: CASMRGGDSPLHF.

The chain is built from TRBV6-5 and TRBJ2-3; 7 bases are a match to TRBD2. The CDR3 extends over 11 amino acids. V shed 6 bases and J 8 bases; nucleotides not matched to a gene: 2. Germline-derived CDR1 and CDR2 are MNHEY and SVGAGI. The CDR3: CASSRGGTQYF. DNA for the CDR3: TGTGCCAGCAGCCGCGGGGGTACGCAGTATTTT.

This chain uses TRBV2 with TRBJ1-5; 9 bases are a match to TRBD1. The J segment lost 6 bases and the V segment lost 5 bases, leaving 8 bases of the junction unmatched. In germline, CDR1 is SNHLY, CDR2 FYNNEI. This CDR3 region has 15 residues. CDR3 loop: CASSPQGADGQPQHF. The CDR3 DNA sequence: TGTGCCAGCAGTCCACAGGGGGCTGACGGTCAGCCCCAGCATTTT.

In its sample, this clone was seen once. The rearrangement links TRBV9 to TRBJ2-7; 9 bases align to TRBD1. The germline CDR1 and CDR2 sequences are SGDLS and YYNGEE. CDR3 length: 15 residues. V lost 2 bases, J lost 8 bases, and 11 bases stayed unmatched. The CDR3 DNA reads as TGTGCCAGCAGCGTGGGACCGGGACAGGGTATGAAGCAGTACTTC. Translation: CASSVGPGQGMKQYF. The full variable domain, in which reference TRBV9 and TRBJ2-7 provide the parts outside the CDR3, is DSGVTQTPKHLITATGQRVTLRCSPRSGDLSVYWYQQSLDQGLQFLIQYYNGEERAKGNILERFSAQQFPDLHSELNLSSLELGDSALYFCASSVGPGQGMKQYFGPGTRLTVT.

The gene calls are TRBV12-3 or TRBV12-4 and TRBJ2-7, with D perhaps TRBD2 (5 bases). Between the trimmed V and J ends, which lost 3 bases and 3 bases, there was a span of 9 bases. The CDR3 is made up of 13 amino acids. CDR3 sequence reads: CASSLGENYEQYF. The CDR3 region has the DNA TGTGCCAGCAGTTTGGGAGAGAACTACGAGCAGTACTTC.